A selection of T cell receptor beta chains follows, all from one sample in a study of blood T cell repertoires in COVID-19. Libraries were prepared by immunoSEQ multiplex PCR; TCRdb keeps only in-frame clonotypes and omits some of them. The top ten hold 3.5% to 5% of the sample, which has around 180,000 clones, 88% seen once. The sample comprised peripheral blood. The origin of the receptors is a woman aged 25-40 years with acute or convalescent COVID-19. Each CDR3 is given with its conserved first and last residue. A D gene is named only where the DNA matches it firmly. Clone size is shown for a subset of rows, as once, few, many or a class of expanded clone.

V gene	D gene	J gene	clone size	CDR3 protein	CDR3 DNA
TRBV29-1	-	TRBJ1-5	-	CSAQPGHNQPQHF	TGCAGTGCTCAGCCGGGACACAATCAGCCCCAGCATTTT
TRBV9	-	TRBJ2-7	-	CASSPRQAHLYEQYF	TGTGCCAGCAGCCCCCGACAGGCCCACCTCTACGAGCAGTACTTC
TRBV12-3/TRBV12-4	-	TRBJ2-7	-	CASSFTLAETLF	TGTGCCAGCAGCTTCACCTTAGCGGAAACCCTATTC
TRBV28	-	TRBJ2-7	-	CASSWRHEQYF	TGTGCCAGCAGTTGGAGGCACGAGCAGTACTTC
TRBV28	TRBD1	TRBJ1-2	-	CASSVGGQSYGYTF	TGTGCCAGCAGCGTAGGGGGACAGTCCTATGGCTACACCTTC
TRBV6-5	-	TRBJ1-6	-	CASSGRDTYNSPLHF	TGTGCCAGCAGCGGTCGGGATACCTATAATTCACCCCTCCACTTT
TRBV28	-	TRBJ2-6	-	CASGLRAGANVLTF	TGTGCCAGCGGCCTCCGGGCTGGGGCCAACGTCCTGACTTTC
TRBV7-2	-	TRBJ2-3	-	CASSLRGAGKSTDTQYF	TGTGCCAGCAGCTTACGAGGTGCGGGTAAGAGCACAGATACGCAGTATTTT
TRBV5-6	-	TRBJ2-7	-	CASSFLPGSEQYF	TGTGCCAGCAGCTTTCTACCCGGGAGCGAGCAGTACTTC
TRBV27	-	TRBJ2-2	-	CASSLGGLGELFF	TGTGCCAGCAGTTTAGGGGGCCTCGGGGAGCTGTTTTTT
TRBV5-6	TRBD2	TRBJ2-7	few	CASSAGTISYEQYF	TGTGCCAGCAGCGCCGGGACTATCTCCTACGAGCAGTACTTC
TRBV6-5	-	TRBJ2-1	-	CASSSAGLNEQFF	TGTGCCAGCAGTTCGGCGGGCCTAAATGAGCAGTTCTTC
TRBV28	TRBD1	TRBJ2-5	-	CASSLTGFQETQYF	TGTGCCAGCAGTTTGACAGGGTTCCAAGAGACCCAGTACTTC
TRBV27	TRBD1	TRBJ2-1	-	CASSYRDRNNEQFF	TGTGCCAGCAGTTACCGGGACAGAAACAATGAGCAGTTCTTC
TRBV5-4	TRBD1	TRBJ2-7	-	CASSLSQGARSYEQYF	TGTGCCAGCAGCCTATCTCAGGGGGCCAGATCCTACGAGCAGTACTTC
TRBV11-2	TRBD2	TRBJ2-1	once	CASSFRLAGGNEQFF	TGTGCCAGCAGCTTCCGACTAGCGGGAGGTAATGAGCAGTTCTTC
TRBV7-6	-	TRBJ1-6	-	CASSPGVIYNSPLHF	TGTGCCAGTAGCCCCGGGGTAATCTATAATTCACCCCTCCACTTT
TRBV4-2	-	TRBJ2-5	-	CASSQSGDNQETQYF	TGTGCCAGCAGCCAATCCGGGGACAACCAAGAGACCCAGTACTTC
TRBV30	-	TRBJ2-2	-	CAWSVRVGWRDTGELFF	TGTGCCTGGAGTGTAAGGGTGGGTTGGCGGGACACCGGGGAGCTGTTTTTT
TRBV25-1	-	TRBJ2-4	-	CASLFLAKNIQYF	TGTGCCAGCCTGTTTTTAGCCAAAAACATTCAGTACTTC
TRBV11-2	-	TRBJ1-2	-	CASSQRSYGYTF	TGTGCCAGCAGCCAACGGTCCTATGGCTACACCTTC
TRBV28	TRBD2	TRBJ2-1	-	CASSLFYAGGLSGFF	TGTGCCAGCAGTTTATTTTATGCGGGAGGGCTCTCCGGATTCTTC
TRBV3-1/TRBV3-2	TRBD2	TRBJ2-3	once	CATRDYSTDTQYF	TGTGCCACTCGGGACTACAGCACAGATACGCAGTATTTT
TRBV28	TRBD2	TRBJ2-1	-	CASSSWTSRAYNEQFF	TGTGCCAGCAGTTCCTGGACTAGCAGGGCCTACAATGAGCAGTTCTTC
TRBV15	TRBD1	TRBJ1-2	-	CATSRDTGTGVGGYTF	TGTGCCACCAGCAGAGACACCGGGACAGGGGTTGGGGGCTACACCTTC
TRBV12-3/TRBV12-4	-	TRBJ1-2	-	CASQQGVNGYTF	TGTGCCAGTCAACAGGGAGTGAATGGCTACACCTTC
TRBV5-4	-	TRBJ1-6	once	CASSLTDNSPLHF	TGTGCCAGCAGCCTGACAGATAATTCACCCCTCCACTTT
TRBV11-2	-	TRBJ2-1	once	CASSLSSFSSYNEQFF	TGTGCCAGCAGCTTATCCTCCTTTAGCTCCTACAATGAGCAGTTCTTC
TRBV5-6	-	TRBJ2-5	-	CASSLVTRGETQYF	TGTGCCAGCAGCTTGGTGACAAGGGGGGAGACCCAGTACTTC
TRBV7-2	-	TRBJ2-1	-	CASSLSASLAHNEQFF	TGTGCCAGCAGCTTAAGTGCTAGCCTAGCCCACAATGAGCAGTTCTTC
TRBV18	TRBD1	TRBJ1-6	-	CASSPGTGGNNSPLHF	TGTGCCAGCTCACCCGGGACAGGGGGTAATAATTCACCCCTCCACTTT
TRBV9	-	TRBJ2-1	-	CASSVGPSELNNEQFF	TGTGCCAGCAGCGTAGGCCCTTCGGAGCTGAACAATGAGCAGTTCTTC
TRBV25-1	-	TRBJ2-7	-	CASLKTDTYEQYF	TGTGCCAGCCTTAAGACAGACACCTACGAGCAGTACTTC
TRBV9	-	TRBJ2-7	-	CASSQSGQSYEQYF	TGTGCCAGCAGCCAAAGCGGACAGTCGTACGAGCAGTACTTC
TRBV21-1	-	TRBJ1-4	once	CAASTTNEKLFF	TGTGCCGCGAGTACCACTAATGAAAAACTGTTTTTT
TRBV11-2	TRBD1	TRBJ1-4	-	CASGTATNEKLFF	TGTGCCAGCGGGACAGCAACTAATGAAAAACTGTTTTTT
TRBV28	TRBD2	TRBJ2-7	-	CASRLSGTYEQYF	TGTGCCAGCAGACTAAGCGGGACCTACGAGCAGTACTTC
TRBV7-2	TRBD1	TRBJ2-7	-	CASTPGPGQGREYF	TGTGCCAGCACCCCTGGCCCGGGACAGGGACGGGAATACTTC
TRBV6-1	-	TRBJ1-3	-	CASSDGLPGNTIYF	TGTGCCAGCAGTGATGGGCTTCCTGGAAACACCATATATTTT
TRBV6-5	TRBD1	TRBJ2-3	-	CASSRDRGLTDTQYF	TGTGCCAGCAGTAGGGACAGGGGTCTCACAGATACGCAGTATTTT
TRBV24-1	TRBD1	TRBJ2-3	-	CATSDTGGEGDTQYF	TGTGCCACCAGTGATACAGGGGGCGAAGGGGATACGCAGTATTTT
TRBV2	TRBD1	TRBJ2-3	once	CASRSQGALADTQYF	TGTGCCAGCAGGTCACAGGGGGCGCTTGCAGATACGCAGTATTTT
TRBV5-3	-	TRBJ2-7	-	CAKSFDQNARVATYEQYF	TGTGCCAAAAGCTTCGACCAGAACGCCAGGGTTGCCACCTACGAGCAGTACTTC
TRBV19	TRBD1	TRBJ1-2	-	CASSPGQTYGYTF	TGTGCCAGTAGCCCGGGACAGACCTATGGCTACACCTTC
TRBV28	-	TRBJ1-5	-	CASATRNQPQHF	TGTGCCAGCGCGACTCGCAATCAGCCCCAGCATTTT
TRBV6-6	-	TRBJ1-4	-	CASSPREGRKLFF	TGTGCCAGCAGTCCGCGGGAAGGAAGAAAACTGTTTTTT
TRBV6-1	TRBD1	TRBJ2-5	-	CASSATGGGVVRPQETQYF	TGTGCCAGCAGTGCTACAGGGGGCGGAGTGGTCCGTCCACAAGAGACCCAGTACTTC
TRBV20-1	-	TRBJ2-7	-	CSASRGDEQYF	TGCAGTGCGAGTCGCGGGGACGAGCAGTACTTC
TRBV3-1/TRBV3-2	-	TRBJ2-5	-	CASSQNRQETQYF	TGTGCCAGCAGCCAAAACAGGCAAGAGACCCAGTACTTC
TRBV18	TRBD2	TRBJ2-5	-	CASSPAGGGWPQYF	TGTGCCAGCTCACCGGCGGGAGGCGGTTGGCCCCAGTACTTC